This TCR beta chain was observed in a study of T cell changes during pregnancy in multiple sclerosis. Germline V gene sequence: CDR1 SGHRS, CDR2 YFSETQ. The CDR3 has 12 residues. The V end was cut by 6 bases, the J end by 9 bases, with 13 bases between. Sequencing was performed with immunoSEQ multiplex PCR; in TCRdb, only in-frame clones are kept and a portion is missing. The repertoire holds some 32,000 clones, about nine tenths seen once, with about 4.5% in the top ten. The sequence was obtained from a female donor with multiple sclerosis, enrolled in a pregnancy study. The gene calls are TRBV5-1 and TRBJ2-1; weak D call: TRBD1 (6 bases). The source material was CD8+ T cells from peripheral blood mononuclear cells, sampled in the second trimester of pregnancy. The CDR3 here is CASKGDQSEQFF. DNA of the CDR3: TGCGCCAGCAAGGGGGACCAAAGTGAGCAGTTCTTC.